This T cell receptor (beta chain) comes out of a study of CD8+CD57+ T cells in acquired aplastic anemia. Genomic DNA provided the template from which TCR beta VDJ and CDR3 profiles were obtained. Each CDR3 protein is one row after TCRdb ran MiXCR on the reads. The repertoire holds about 110,000 distinct CDR3 sequences, with approximately 49% as singletons. Germline V lookup: CDR1 MGHDK, CDR2 SYGVNS. Trimming removed 3 bases from V and 0 bases from J; junction bases left unmatched: 8. The CDR3 is 17 residues long. The receptor comes from a human donor in good health, serving as a control. This sequence joins TRBV25-1 and TRBJ2-5; 9 nucleotides line up with TRBD2. What was sequenced was sorted CD4+, CD8+, or CD8+CD57+ T cells (not recorded which) from PBMCs. As DNA, the CDR3 is TGTGCCAGCAGTGAGTTTAGCGGGGGCCGTGACCAAGAGACCCAGTACTTC. It specifies CASSEFSGGRDQETQYF.